This is a list of T cell receptor beta chains from one sample in a study of blood T cell repertoires in COVID-19. Assay used: immunoSEQ multiplex PCR; TCRdb lists only in-frame clones, some missing. The sample holds around 130,000 clones, under 85% seen once. What was sequenced was peripheral blood. Receptors originate from a woman in her sixties with acute or convalescent COVID-19. The CDR3 runs from the conserved cysteine through the conserved F or W. The D gene is left open where the match is weak. Clone size is shown for a subset of rows, as once, few, many or a class of expanded clone.

j_gene: TRBJ2-2
v_gene: TRBV19
abundance: -
d_gene: TRBD1
CDR3aa: CASRWDRETGELFF
CDR3nt: TGTGCCAGTAGGTGGGACAGGGAAACCGGGGAGCTGTTTTTT

j_gene: TRBJ1-5
v_gene: TRBV30
abundance: -
d_gene: -
CDR3aa: CACEAGPRSNQPQHF
CDR3nt: TGTGCCTGTGAGGCCGGCCCGAGGAGCAATCAGCCCCAGCATTTT

j_gene: TRBJ2-7
v_gene: TRBV5-1
abundance: -
d_gene: -
CDR3aa: CASRQVEQYF
CDR3nt: TGCGCCAGCCGACAAGTGGAGCAGTACTTC

j_gene: TRBJ1-2
v_gene: TRBV6-5
abundance: -
d_gene: -
CDR3aa: CASSYTQVTNYGYTF
CDR3nt: TGTGCCAGCAGTTACACCCAGGTTACTAACTATGGCTACACCTTC

j_gene: TRBJ2-1
v_gene: TRBV5-1
abundance: -
d_gene: TRBD1
CDR3aa: CASSEDRGHNEQFF
CDR3nt: TGCGCCAGCAGCGAAGACAGGGGCCACAATGAGCAGTTCTTC

j_gene: TRBJ1-1
v_gene: TRBV25-1
abundance: -
d_gene: -
CDR3aa: CASAGGGSEEAFF
CDR3nt: TGTGCCAGCGCCGGCGGGGGTAGCGAAGAAGCTTTCTTT

j_gene: TRBJ2-2
v_gene: TRBV3-1/TRBV3-2
abundance: -
d_gene: -
CDR3aa: CASQVAGELFF
CDR3nt: TGTGCCAGTCAGGTTGCCGGGGAGCTGTTTTTT

j_gene: TRBJ1-6
v_gene: TRBV10-3
abundance: -
d_gene: -
CDR3aa: CAISARDNSPLHF
CDR3nt: TGTGCCATCAGTGCCAGGGATAATTCACCCCTCCACTTT

j_gene: TRBJ1-5
v_gene: TRBV6-1
abundance: once
d_gene: TRBD1
CDR3aa: CASSPRDRGNQPQHF
CDR3nt: TGTGCCAGCAGTCCCCGGGACAGAGGTAATCAGCCCCAGCATTTT

j_gene: TRBJ2-1
v_gene: TRBV27
abundance: -
d_gene: TRBD2
CDR3aa: CASGGGYYNEQFF
CDR3nt: TGTGCCTCCGGGGGGGGATACTACAATGAGCAGTTCTTC

j_gene: TRBJ2-7
v_gene: TRBV2
abundance: -
d_gene: -
CDR3aa: CASNTDEQYF
CDR3nt: TGTGCCAGCAATACAGACGAGCAGTACTTC

j_gene: TRBJ1-1
v_gene: TRBV11-2
abundance: -
d_gene: TRBD1
CDR3aa: CASSLRQGGNTEAFF
CDR3nt: TGTGCCAGCAGCCTCCGACAGGGAGGGAACACTGAAGCTTTCTTT

j_gene: TRBJ2-1
v_gene: TRBV30
abundance: -
d_gene: -
CDR3aa: CAWSFRGYEQFF
CDR3nt: TGTGCCTGGAGTTTCAGGGGCTATGAGCAGTTCTTC

j_gene: TRBJ1-2
v_gene: TRBV19
abundance: -
d_gene: TRBD1
CDR3aa: CASSALIGQGFPGYTF
CDR3nt: TGTGCCAGTAGTGCCCTGATCGGACAGGGGTTCCCTGGCTACACCTTC

j_gene: TRBJ2-1
v_gene: TRBV27
abundance: -
d_gene: -
CDR3aa: CASSFWTTISEQFF
CDR3nt: TGTGCCAGCAGCTTCTGGACGACTATTTCTGAGCAGTTCTTC

j_gene: TRBJ1-1
v_gene: TRBV25-1
abundance: -
d_gene: TRBD1
CDR3aa: CASTRQGKNTEAFF
CDR3nt: TGTGCCAGCACCAGACAGGGGAAGAACACTGAAGCTTTCTTT

j_gene: TRBJ1-2
v_gene: TRBV6-5
abundance: -
d_gene: TRBD1
CDR3aa: CASRSGQVNYGYTF
CDR3nt: TGTGCCAGCAGATCGGGACAGGTCAACTATGGCTACACCTTC

j_gene: TRBJ2-5
v_gene: TRBV7-6
abundance: -
d_gene: TRBD2
CDR3aa: CASGTGLAGSETQYF
CDR3nt: TGTGCCAGCGGGACGGGACTAGCGGGGTCAGAGACCCAGTACTTC

j_gene: TRBJ1-6
v_gene: TRBV3-1/TRBV3-2
abundance: -
d_gene: TRBD1
CDR3aa: CASSPHGTGTGNSPLHF
CDR3nt: TGTGCCAGCAGCCCCCACGGGACAGGGACCGGTAATTCACCCCTCCACTTT

j_gene: TRBJ1-2
v_gene: TRBV6-1
abundance: -
d_gene: -
CDR3aa: CASSENRGSGGYTF
CDR3nt: TGTGCCAGCAGTGAAAATCGAGGGTCGGGTGGCTACACCTTC

j_gene: TRBJ1-2
v_gene: TRBV18
abundance: -
d_gene: -
CDR3aa: CASSPDSQLANYGYTF
CDR3nt: TGTGCCAGCTCCCCGGACAGCCAGTTAGCTAACTATGGCTACACCTTC

j_gene: TRBJ1-4
v_gene: TRBV7-9
abundance: -
d_gene: -
CDR3aa: CASSPSGDSEKLFF
CDR3nt: TGTGCCAGCAGCCCCTCGGGAGACAGTGAAAAACTGTTTTTT

j_gene: TRBJ2-2
v_gene: TRBV5-1
abundance: -
d_gene: TRBD1
CDR3aa: CASSLQGAANTGELFF
CDR3nt: TGCGCCAGCAGCTTACAGGGGGCCGCGAACACCGGGGAGCTGTTTTTT

j_gene: TRBJ1-6
v_gene: TRBV5-1
abundance: -
d_gene: TRBD1
CDR3aa: CASSFLATGENSPLHF
CDR3nt: TGCGCCAGCAGCTTCTTAGCGACAGGGGAAAATTCACCCCTCCACTTT

j_gene: TRBJ2-6
v_gene: TRBV2
abundance: once
d_gene: -
CDR3aa: CASSGRDWANVLTF
CDR3nt: TGTGCCAGCAGTGGGAGAGACTGGGCCAACGTCCTGACTTTC

j_gene: TRBJ1-5
v_gene: TRBV2
abundance: -
d_gene: -
CDR3aa: CASRPPGNSNQPQHF
CDR3nt: TGTGCCAGCAGACCTCCGGGGAATAGCAATCAGCCCCAGCATTTT

j_gene: TRBJ1-1
v_gene: TRBV3-1/TRBV3-2
abundance: -
d_gene: -
CDR3aa: CASSPLYGTEAFF
CDR3nt: TGTGCCAGCAGCCCCCTGTACGGGACTGAAGCTTTCTTT

j_gene: TRBJ1-5
v_gene: TRBV6-5
abundance: once
d_gene: TRBD1
CDR3aa: CAIPGTGTNQPQHF
CDR3nt: TGTGCCATTCCCGGGACAGGGACCAATCAGCCCCAGCATTTT

j_gene: TRBJ1-3
v_gene: TRBV10-3
abundance: -
d_gene: -
CDR3aa: CAIRDSSGNTIYF
CDR3nt: TGTGCCATCAGGGACAGCTCTGGAAACACCATATATTTT

j_gene: TRBJ2-3
v_gene: TRBV29-1
abundance: -
d_gene: -
CDR3aa: CSVDLGLSTDTQYF
CDR3nt: TGCAGCGTTGACCTAGGCTTGAGCACAGATACGCAGTATTTT

j_gene: TRBJ2-5
v_gene: TRBV11-3
abundance: -
d_gene: -
CDR3aa: CASSSTRAETQYF
CDR3nt: TGTGCCAGCAGCTCAACCAGGGCTGAGACCCAGTACTTC

j_gene: TRBJ2-5
v_gene: TRBV19
abundance: -
d_gene: -
CDR3aa: CASSIERGTNEAFTETQYF
CDR3nt: TGTGCCAGTAGTATAGAAAGGGGAACGAACGAGGCCTTCACAGAGACCCAGTACTTC

j_gene: TRBJ2-1
v_gene: TRBV6-6
abundance: -
d_gene: -
CDR3aa: CASSFQGTNEQFF
CDR3nt: TGTGCCAGCAGTTTCCAGGGGACGAATGAGCAGTTCTTC

j_gene: TRBJ1-1
v_gene: TRBV11-2
abundance: -
d_gene: -
CDR3aa: CASSLINPPGLEGAFF
CDR3nt: TGTGCCAGCAGCTTAATCAATCCTCCGGGCCTGGAGGGAGCTTTCTTT

j_gene: TRBJ1-2
v_gene: TRBV30
abundance: once
d_gene: TRBD1
CDR3aa: CAWSEHPGGKGYTF
CDR3nt: TGTGCCTGGAGTGAACACCCAGGGGGGAAAGGCTACACCTTC

j_gene: TRBJ1-1
v_gene: TRBV21-1
abundance: -
d_gene: -
CDR3aa: CASRPAEGQGATEAFF
CDR3nt: TGTGCCAGCAGGCCCGCGGAGGGACAGGGGGCAACTGAAGCTTTCTTT

j_gene: TRBJ1-3
v_gene: TRBV9
abundance: -
d_gene: -
CDR3aa: CASSVNRQAGNTIYF
CDR3nt: TGTGCCAGCAGCGTAAACCGACAGGCGGGAAACACCATATATTTT

j_gene: TRBJ1-1
v_gene: TRBV5-8
abundance: -
d_gene: -
CDR3aa: CASSFPTQDMTEAFF
CDR3nt: TGTGCCAGCAGCTTCCCCACACAAGACATGACTGAAGCTTTCTTT

j_gene: TRBJ1-3
v_gene: TRBV5-1
abundance: few
d_gene: TRBD1
CDR3aa: CASSLAGTGGNTIYF
CDR3nt: TGCGCCAGCAGCTTGGCAGGGACAGGGGGAAACACCATATATTTT

j_gene: TRBJ1-4
v_gene: TRBV7-8
abundance: -
d_gene: -
CDR3aa: CASSFGGREKLFF
CDR3nt: TGTGCCAGCAGCTTCGGCGGCCGGGAAAAACTGTTTTTT

j_gene: TRBJ1-5
v_gene: TRBV19
abundance: -
d_gene: TRBD1
CDR3aa: CASSYGTGVGQPQHF
CDR3nt: TGTGCCAGTAGTTACGGGACAGGAGTCGGTCAGCCCCAGCATTTT

j_gene: TRBJ1-4
v_gene: TRBV18
abundance: -
d_gene: -
CDR3aa: CASSPAGLRGEKLFF
CDR3nt: TGTGCCAGCTCACCTGCCGGCCTAAGGGGTGAAAAACTGTTTTTT

j_gene: TRBJ2-5
v_gene: TRBV4-2
abundance: once
d_gene: -
CDR3aa: CASSLRGVQSDGFQETQYF
CDR3nt: TGTGCCAGCAGCCTCAGGGGCGTCCAGAGCGACGGATTCCAAGAGACCCAGTACTTC

j_gene: TRBJ1-6
v_gene: TRBV27
abundance: -
d_gene: -
CDR3aa: CASSRDTLGGSPLHF
CDR3nt: TGTGCCAGCAGTAGGGACACTCTAGGGGGATCACCCCTCCACTTT

j_gene: TRBJ1-1
v_gene: TRBV5-6
abundance: -
d_gene: -
CDR3aa: CASSFERGLNTEAFF
CDR3nt: TGTGCCAGCAGCTTCGAGCGGGGGTTGAACACTGAAGCTTTCTTT

j_gene: TRBJ1-1
v_gene: TRBV10-2
abundance: -
d_gene: -
CDR3aa: CASSGTENTEAFF
CDR3nt: TGCGCCAGCAGTGGTACAGAGAACACTGAAGCTTTCTTT